This T cell receptor beta chain appears in the sequencing data of a study of PD-L1 blockade in urothelial cancer (dated by TCRdb to about 2017). Turning to the overall study: All patients started therapy in about 2014 and received atezolizumab 1,200 mg intravenously every 3 weeks. An ECOG performance status of 0 or 1 was recorded for the patients, and 0 to 3 prior chemotherapy regimens had been received by the patients. Durable clinical benefit was achieved by nine patients but not by the remaining 20. Pretreatment tumor samples, along with matched peripheral blood serially collected before and after atezolizumab treatment, were subjected to TCR sequencing. A median of roughly 140,000 T cells and some 84,000 unique TCRs was obtained from blood samples, and a median clonality of roughly 0.082 was observed. About 90% of the 29 patients were identified as males with urothelial cancer of bladder origin, and a prior smoking history was reported by 18 of 29 patients. Progression-free survival longer than 6 months counted as durable clinical benefit, and TCR features were additionally tested against both progression-free and overall survival. Pretreatment blood TCR-seq was available for 30 or so patients, at least one posttreatment blood collection was obtained for some 24 patients, and tumor TCR-seq was available for some 24 patients. The study was an exploratory multi-omic analysis of somatic, immune and clinical correlates of response to PD-L1 blockade with atezolizumab in urothelial cancer. Blood samples were analyzed at two time points: 3 weeks after treatment start (second dose) and 6 weeks after treatment start. Whole exome sequencing and RNA sequencing of pretreatment tumors were performed alongside TCR sequencing in the same patients.

Each PCR received spiked-in synthetic TCR analog templates so that absolute template abundance could be estimated from read counts. Using the immunoSEQ assay, TCRbeta CDR3 regions were amplified from genomic DNA with bias-controlled V and J gene primers. Sequencing of rearranged TCRbeta segments was done at approximately 20X coverage. In the paper's pipeline: Sequencing errors were corrected by clustering and CDR3s were annotated against IMGT to assign V, D and J genes. Only productive TCRbeta rearrangements were used in downstream analyses, excluding out-of-frame or stop-codon sequences. Clonality was calculated as one minus the Shannon entropy normalized by the log of the number of unique productive sequences. Fisher's exact test with Benjamini-Hochberg correction, using a cutoff of adjusted p below 0.01, was how clones that differed between time points or between blood and tumor were identified. TCRdb re-hosts the immuneACCESS table, in-frame sequences only. Its copies lack some clones; in the studies checked, an unresolved V gene accounts for under half of them, and the cause for the rest is not known. V and J calls and clone size are given by that table; D and trimming were obtained from the DNA. This sample gives fewer than 85,000 clones in total; roughly 90% of them show up just once. About 11% of the sample comes from the top ten.

As regards this clone: Its cognate antigen has yet to be identified. One base away there is no much larger clone; base qualities are not given.

Measured from the cysteine to the phenylalanine, the CDR3 is 15 residues long. This entry keeps only the CDR3 DNA: 45 bases, framed from base 1. V is pruned by 0 bases and J by 2 bases, leaving 0 bases of the junction without a gene match. CDR1 and CDR2 are drawn from the germline V gene: MNHEY, SVGAGI. Results and caveats for the whole study, not just this receptor: Among patients with durable benefit, tumor-associated TCR clones showed greater expansion in peripheral blood 3 weeks after treatment started (n ≈ 23, p = 0.022). Improved progression-free and overall survival was found to be associated with pretreatment peripheral blood TCR clonality below the median. Small sample size (n ≈ 27) and many exploratory analyses mean the results are intended to be hypothesis-generating.

The intended sense of this specimen's time point label: peripheral blood 6 weeks after treatment start. A total of 25 to 30 patients with locally advanced or metastatic urothelial carcinoma, treated at Memorial Sloan Kettering on a trial protocol, made up the cohort. Peripheral blood mononuclear cells were collected from each patient pretreatment and during treatment, giving between 1 and 8 total time points per patient. The Qiagen DNeasy Blood extraction kit was used to purify genomic DNA from total PBMCs and from tumor samples. PBMCs were collected pretreatment and during treatment, and were isolated and stored as previously described.

This chain joins TRBV6-5 to TRBJ2-7, with 11 junctional bases fitting TRBD2. Sequences were derived from PBMCs, sampled around atezolizumab (anti-PD-L1) treatment. The TCR was taken from a man in his fifties or sixties with urothelial cancer. The nucleotides read TGTGCCAGCAGTTACTCTAGCGGGGGGGCCTACGAGCAGTACTTC. Translation gives CASSYSSGGAYEQYF.